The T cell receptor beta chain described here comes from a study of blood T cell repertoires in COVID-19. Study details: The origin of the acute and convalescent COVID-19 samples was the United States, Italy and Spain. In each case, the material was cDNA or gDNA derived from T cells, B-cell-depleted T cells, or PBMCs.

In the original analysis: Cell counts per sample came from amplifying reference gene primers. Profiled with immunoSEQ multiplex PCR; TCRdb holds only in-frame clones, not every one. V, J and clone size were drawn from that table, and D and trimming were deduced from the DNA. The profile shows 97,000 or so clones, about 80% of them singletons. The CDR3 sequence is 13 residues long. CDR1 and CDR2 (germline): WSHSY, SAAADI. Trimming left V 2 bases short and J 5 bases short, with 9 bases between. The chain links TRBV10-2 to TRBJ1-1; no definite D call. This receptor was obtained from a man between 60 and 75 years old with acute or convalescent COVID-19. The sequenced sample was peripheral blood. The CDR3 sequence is CASSEEEWTEAFF. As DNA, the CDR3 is TGCGCCAGCAGTGAGGAGGAATGGACTGAAGCTTTCTTT.